These 5 T cell receptor beta chains originate from one sample sequenced in a study of CD8 T cells in Susac syndrome. An input of roughly 0.5 to 1 ug of RNA was subjected to reverse transcription using random hexamers. TCRdb re-derived calls from the immunoSEQ multiplex PCR reads in MiXCR, one entry per CDR3 protein. The table records around 170,000 distinct CDR3 sequences, 90% to 95% of them present only once. Sequenced material: CD4+ T cells from PBMCs. These TCRs come from a human donor with Susac syndrome.

This clonotype occurred once. The V gene is TRBV20-1, the J gene TRBJ2-3; TRBD2 agrees at 9 bases. Germline V gene data show CDR1 as DFQATT and CDR2 as SNEGSKA (reference sequence). V lost 6 bases to trimming and J lost 4 bases; unmatched junction nucleotides: 8. CDR3 size: 14 residues. CDR3 loop: CSAPSGLAADTQYF. CDR3 bases: TGCAGTGCCCCCTCGGGACTAGCCGCAGATACGCAGTATTTT.

The chain combines TRBV18 with TRBJ1-4; no reliable D call. Between the trimmed V and J ends, which lost 8 bases and 7 bases, there was a span of 20 bases. Germline assignment: CDR1 KGHSH and CDR2 LQKENI. The CDR3 contains 15 residues. The CDR3 DNA sequence: TGTGCCAGCCATTCGAACAGCGGAGGAAGTGAAAAACTGTTTTTT. This translates into CASHSNSGGSEKLFF.

The chain couples TRBV10-3 to TRBJ2-3; a weak D match, TRBD1 (5 bases). V was shortened by 4 bases and J by 1 base, with 12 bases between the two germline ends. The CDR3 extends over 15 amino acids. Germline values: CDR1 ENHRY, CDR2 SYGVKD. For the CDR3, the DNA is TGTGCCATCAGTGCCGGGCAGGGCGGCACAGATACGCAGTATTTT. Its protein is CAISAGQGGTDTQYF.

V gene TRBV5-4 combines with J gene TRBJ2-3, with D unclear. CDR3 length: 12 amino acids. CDR1 is SGHNT and CDR2 is YYREEE in the germline V gene (reference sequence). The V end was cut by 1 base, the J end by 5 bases, with 5 bases between. The CDR3 sequence: CASSLQGDTQYF. The CDR3 DNA reads TGTGCCAGCAGCTTGCAAGGAGATACGCAGTATTTT. Looking up the rest from reference TRBV5-4 and TRBJ2-3 gives the full variable domain: ETGVTQSPTHLIKTRGQQVTLRCSSQSGHNTVSWYQQALGQGPQFIFQYYREEENGRGNFPPRFSGLQFPNYSSELNVNALELDDSALYLCASSLQGDTQYFGPGTRLTVL.

This chain connects TRBV7-2 to TRBJ2-5; no firm D call. Germline V gene sequence: CDR1 SGHTA, CDR2 FQGNSA. Trimming removed 3 bases from V and 1 base from J, with 6 bases in between. The CDR3 is 13 residues long. CDR3: CASSLALQETQYF. Here the CDR3 DNA reads TGTGCCAGCAGCTTGGCCCTCCAAGAGACCCAGTACTTC.